Below, 20 T cell receptor beta chains from the same sample are listed, as sequenced in a study of cytomegalovirus exposure and HLA in healthy donors. Produced via immunoSEQ multiplex PCR; TCRdb's table is partial and in-frame only. The table has 150,000 to 250,000 clones, roughly 77% seen once. Sequencing was carried out using PBMCs. All receptors derive from a woman in her twenties or thirties in good health and CMV-seronegative.

The chain has TRBV5-6 and TRBJ1-4, with D hard to call. The V gene's germline CDR1 is SGHDT and CDR2 YYEEEE. This CDR3 is built from 17 residues. The V end lost 2 bases, the J end lost 0 bases, and 14 bases lay between the germline ends. CDR3 sequence reads: CASSFYYRDTTNEKLFF. CDR3 coding DNA: TGTGCCAGCAGCTTCTACTACCGGGATACAACTAATGAAAAACTGTTTTTT.

The chain couples TRBV15 to TRBJ2-2; 11 bases align to TRBD2. Germline V CDR1 and CDR2: LNHNV, YYDKDF (reference sequence). Trimming at V came to 5 bases and at J to 2 bases, leaving 4 bases not matched to a gene. This CDR3 region has 16 residues. The CDR3 is CATSLGLAVNTGELFF. CDR3 in DNA: TGTGCCACCAGCTTGGGACTAGCGGTTAACACCGGGGAGCTGTTTTTT.

This sequence joins TRBV5-1 and TRBJ1-6; TRBD1 might be the D (6 bases). The CDR3 is 16 residues long. Per germline, CDR1 SGHRS and CDR2 YFSETQ. V was trimmed by 0 bases and J by 5 bases, leaving 12 bases between them. This CDR3 is CASSLVARGNNSPLHF. DNA for the CDR3: TGCGCCAGCAGCTTGGTTGCCAGGGGTAATAATTCACCCCTCCACTTT.

This clone was detected once. The genes are TRBV4-1 and TRBJ1-2, with D maybe TRBD1 (5 bases). This CDR3 has 15 amino acids. Trimming shortened V by 0 bases and J by 4 bases, and 12 bases separated the two germline ends. The germline V gene encodes CDR1 MGHRA and CDR2 YSYEKL. The CDR3 reads CASSQDQGGGYGYTF. Written as DNA, the CDR3 is TGCGCCAGCAGCCAAGATCAGGGAGGTGGCTATGGCTACACCTTC.

V gene TRBV23-1 combines with J gene TRBJ2-1, with 9 bases identical to TRBD2. TRBV23-1 is classed as an ORF, of uncertain function. V was pared by 4 bases and J by 16 bases, with 5 bases of the junction left unmatched. The CDR3 has 11 residues. CDR3 sequence: CASSPAGGGFF. The CDR3 nucleotides are TGCGCCAGCAGTCCGGCGGGAGGGGGTTTCTTC.

The chain couples TRBV30 to TRBJ1-2, with D perhaps matching TRBD1 (6 bases). Germline-derived CDR1 and CDR2 are GTSNPN and SVGIG (reference sequence). The CDR3 is 13 amino acids. V was cut by 2 bases and J by 8 bases, with 15 bases left in between. CDR3 amino acids: CAWSPNFDRGYTF. The CDR3 DNA reads TGTGCCTGGAGTCCAAATTTTGACAGGGGCTACACCTTC.

V is TRBV7-3 and J is TRBJ2-3; 10 bases are a match to TRBD2. Germline V gene sequence: CDR1 SGHTA, CDR2 FQGTGA. CDR3 size: 12 residues. V lost 5 bases and J lost 10; bases outside the gene matches: 3. CDR3 in amino acids: CASSPSGGAQYF. The CDR3 region has the DNA TGTGCCAGCAGCCCTAGCGGGGGTGCGCAGTATTTT.

V and J are TRBV19 and TRBJ2-1; the D gene is possibly TRBD2 (7 bases). The ends were cut back, 5 bases at V and 8 bases at J, with 13 bases in the middle. There are 13 residues in the CDR3. CDR1 LNHDA and CDR2 SQIVND come from the germline V gene (reference sequence). The CDR3 is CASSVTGRDEQFF. CDR3 in DNA: TGTGCCAGTAGTGTTACAGGGAGGGATGAGCAGTTCTTC.

The rearrangement uses TRBV2 and TRBJ1-2; TRBD1 matches at 10 bases. Per the germline V gene, CDR1 is SNHLY and CDR2 is FYNNEI. CDR3 length: 15 amino acids. The J segment lost 6 bases and the V segment lost 5 bases, leaving 9 bases of the junction unmatched. The CDR3 nucleotides read TGTGCCAGCAGTCTGAGTCGGGACAGGGGTGATGGCTACACCTTC. Amino acids: CASSLSRDRGDGYTF.

The chain combines TRBV15 with TRBJ2-7; 7 nucleotides agree with TRBD2. CDR3 size: 16 residues. The junction had 8 bases not matched to a gene; V was cut back by 1 base and J by 2 bases. Germline assignment: CDR1 LNHNV and CDR2 YYDKDF (reference sequence). DNA of the CDR3: TGTGCCACCAGCAGAGTGGGGGGGGATCGTCCCTACGAGCAGTACTTC. This sequence encodes CATSRVGGDRPYEQYF.

To note about this clone: Other DNA variants within this sample encode the same CDR3. The chain combines TRBV5-1 with TRBJ1-3, with D perhaps TRBD1 (6 bases). The ends were cut back, 1 base at V and 2 bases at J, with 7 bases in the middle. This CDR3 has 14 residues. Germline values: CDR1 SGHRS, CDR2 YFSETQ. CDR3 coding DNA: TGCGCCAGCAGCTTGCAGGGGACTGGAAACACCATATATTTT. Protein sequence: CASSLQGTGNTIYF.

The chain employs TRBV6-5 and TRBJ1-5; tentatively, D is TRBD1 (6 bases). Germline V gene data show CDR1 as MNHEY and CDR2 as SVGAGI. Trimming shortened V by 10 bases and J by 5 bases, and 21 bases separated the two germline ends. This CDR3 contains 15 residues. CDR3 coding DNA: TGTGCCACCAGACCGCCCGGGACACGATATCAGCCCCAGCATTTT. Protein: CATRPPGTRYQPQHF.

This chain connects TRBV7-9 to TRBJ1-5; TRBD1 is a possible D gene (6 bases). This CDR3 contains 14 residues. The V gene's germline CDR1 is SEHNR and CDR2 FQNEAQ (reference sequence). The germline V and J ends were trimmed by 6 bases and 7 bases, with 16 bases remaining between them. CDR3 protein: CASSRTGRGQPQHF. CDR3 in DNA: TGTGCCAGCAGTAGAACAGGGCGGGGGCAGCCCCAGCATTTT. Supplemented by reference TRBV7-9 and TRBJ1-5, the full variable domain reads DTGVSQNPRHKITKRGQNVTFRCDPISEHNRLYWYRQTLGQGPEFLTYFQNEAQLEKSRLLSDRFSAERPKGSFSTLEIQRTEQGDSAMYLCASSRTGRGQPQHFGDGTRLSIL.

V is TRBV6-5 and J is TRBJ1-5; the D is unclear. CDR3 length: 12 amino acids. Trimming took 6 bases from V and 3 from J, leaving 6 bases between them. Germline values: CDR1 MNHEY, CDR2 SVGAGI. The CDR3 DNA is TGTGCCAGCAGATCCTACAATCAGCCCCAGCATTTT. Translated: CASRSYNQPQHF.

The genes are TRBV7-6 and TRBJ2-3; D possibly corresponds to TRBD1 (6 bases). CDR1 and CDR2 (germline): SGHVS, FNYEAQ. The CDR3 runs to 13 residues. Deletions cut 4 bases from V and 6 bases from J, with 11 bases between. The DNA for the CDR3 is TGTGCCAGCAGCTCGGTCCAGGGGGATACGCAGTATTTT. Protein: CASSSVQGDTQYF.

The chain employs TRBV5-1 and TRBJ1-5; 9 bases agree with TRBD1. Per germline, CDR1 SGHRS and CDR2 YFSETQ. The CDR3 runs 15 residues. V was clipped by 4 bases and J by 0 bases; unmatched bases: 2. CDR3 loop: CASSQTGGSNQPQHF. The CDR3 coding sequence is TGCGCCAGCAGCCAGACAGGGGGTAGCAATCAGCCCCAGCATTTT.

This clone was recorded a few times. The chain employs TRBV2 and TRBJ2-5, with TRBD1 identical over 7 bases. Per the germline V gene, CDR1 is SNHLY and CDR2 is FYNNEI. This CDR3 is built from 12 residues. V dropped 10 bases and J dropped 2; count of bases not matched to a gene: 4. CDR3 sequence (DNA): TGTGCCACCGACAGGGATCAAGAGACCCAGTACTTC. Protein sequence: CATDRDQETQYF.

The V and J genes are TRBV5-6 and TRBJ1-1; D possibly corresponds to TRBD1 (5 bases). The germline CDR1 and CDR2 sequences are SGHDT and YYEEEE. Trimming took 5 bases from V and 3 from J, leaving 17 bases between them. The CDR3 has 15 residues. This CDR3 is CASSFRGSGHTEAFF. Here the CDR3 DNA reads TGTGCCAGCAGTTTCCGGGGGAGCGGGCACACTGAAGCTTTCTTT.

The V call is TRBV5-1, the J call TRBJ1-1; 8 nucleotides align to TRBD1. J lost 3 bases, V lost 4 bases, and 11 bases had no gene match. Germline loops: CDR1 SGHRS, CDR2 YFSETQ. This CDR3 is 16 amino acids long. The DNA of the CDR3 is TGCGCCAGCAGCATCAGGGGGCCGACCGGGGACACTGAAGCTTTCTTT. It translates to CASSIRGPTGDTEAFF.

The chain carries TRBV25-1 and TRBJ2-2; TRBD2 is a possible D gene (6 bases). Germline CDR1 reads MGHDK; CDR2 reads SYGVNS. The length of the CDR3 is 17 residues. V was shortened by 1 base and J by 1 base, with 13 bases between the two germline ends. The CDR3 here is CASSESGVSRNTGELFF. The CDR3 DNA sequence: TGTGCCAGCAGTGAATCGGGGGTCAGCCGGAACACCGGGGAGCTGTTTTTT.